A single T cell receptor beta chain is shown here with its context. Sequencing was performed with immunoSEQ multiplex PCR; in TCRdb, only in-frame clones are kept and a portion is missing. The data contain hundreds of thousands of clones, more than 85% of them singletons. The CDR3 runs to 13 residues. Trimming removed 2 bases at V and 11 bases at J, with 15 bases between. The germline V gene encodes CDR1 MGHDK and CDR2 SYGVNS. The data stem from a study of blood T cell repertoires in COVID-19. The rearrangement uses TRBV25-1 and TRBJ1-1; D unclear. The sample comprised peripheral blood. The receptor was derived from a man aged 35-49 years with acute or convalescent COVID-19. CDR3 DNA sequence: TGTGCCAGCAGTGAAGGAGGACCATTCCCCGCTTTCTTT. Protein: CASSEGGPFPAFF.